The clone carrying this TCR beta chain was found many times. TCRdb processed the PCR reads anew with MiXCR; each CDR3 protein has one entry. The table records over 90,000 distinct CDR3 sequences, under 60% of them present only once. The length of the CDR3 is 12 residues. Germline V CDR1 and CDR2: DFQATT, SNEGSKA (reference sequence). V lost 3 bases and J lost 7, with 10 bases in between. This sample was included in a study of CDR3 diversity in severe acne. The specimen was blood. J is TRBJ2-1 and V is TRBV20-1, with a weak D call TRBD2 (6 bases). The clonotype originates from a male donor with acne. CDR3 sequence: CSASGSRNEQFF. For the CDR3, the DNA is TGCAGTGCTAGCGGGAGTAGGAATGAGCAGTTCTTC.